The rows below give T cell receptor beta chains drawn from one sample of a study of T cell repertoires in cytomegalovirus infection. TCRdb re-called the reads with MiXCR, one entry per CDR3 protein. The sample holds 200,000 or so distinct CDR3 sequences, 25% to 30% seen once. Sequences were obtained from PBMCs. The receptors were sampled from a human donor in good health (CMV status not recorded). Some clones in this sample may be carry-over from other donors' samples. Both conserved end residues are part of each CDR3. Each record gives: clone size, J gene, D gene, V gene, CDR3 length, CDR3 protein, CDR3 DNA. A D gene is named only where the DNA matches it firmly. Expanded clones are given a class, and other clones once, few, many or no size at all.

size: NA; J: TRBJ1-1; D: NA; V: TRBV2; length: 13; CDR3: CATQGSRGTEAFF; DNA: TGTGCCACCCAGGGGTCTCGGGGCACTGAAGCTTTCTTT
size: NA; J: TRBJ1-1; D: NA; V: TRBV3-1; length: 14; CDR3: CASSPESGLPEAFF; DNA: TGTGCCAGCAGCCCCGAGTCAGGGCTACCTGAAGCTTTCTTT
size: NA; J: TRBJ2-7; D: NA; V: TRBV7-9; length: 14; CDR3: CASSSSGSSYEQYF; DNA: TGTGCCAGCAGCTCCAGTGGGAGCTCCTACGAGCAGTACTTC
size: once; J: TRBJ2-7; D: NA; V: TRBV11-2; length: 15; CDR3: CASSLIGLDSYEQYF; DNA: TGTGCCAGCAGCTTGATCGGGTTAGACTCCTACGAGCAGTACTTC
size: once; J: TRBJ2-1; D: TRBD2; V: TRBV9; length: 16; CDR3: CASTPLAGGDYNEQFF; DNA: TGTGCCAGCACCCCCCTAGCGGGGGGAGATTACAATGAGCAGTTCTTC
size: few; J: TRBJ2-4; D: NA; V: TRBV28; length: 15; CDR3: CASSLRTVAKNIQYF; DNA: TGTGCCAGCAGTTTACGGACGGTAGCCAAAAACATTCAGTACTTC
size: few; J: TRBJ1-1; D: NA; V: TRBV29-1; length: 13; CDR3: CSAGRGGNPEAFF; DNA: TGCAGCGCCGGTAGGGGGGGTAACCCTGAAGCTTTCTTT
size: NA; J: TRBJ1-6; D: NA; V: TRBV11-2; length: 14; CDR3: CASGDSSYNSPLHF; DNA: TGTGCCAGCGGCGACAGCTCCTATAATTCACCCCTCCACTTT
size: few; J: TRBJ1-1; D: NA; V: TRBV11-2; length: 14; CDR3: CASTFGGSDTEAFF; DNA: TGTGCCAGCACTTTCGGAGGATCGGACACTGAAGCTTTCTTT
size: NA; J: TRBJ1-3; D: NA; V: TRBV12-3/TRBV12-4; length: 14; CDR3: CASSVDSSGNTIYF; DNA: TGTGCCAGCAGTGTGGACAGCTCTGGAAACACCATATATTTT
size: NA; J: TRBJ1-1; D: TRBD1; V: TRBV7-2; length: 12; CDR3: CASSSQGIEAFF; DNA: TGTGCCAGCAGCTCACAGGGGATCGAAGCTTTCTTT
size: few; J: TRBJ2-1; D: NA; V: TRBV29-1; length: 9; CDR3: CSVGYEQFF; DNA: TGCAGCGTTGGATATGAGCAGTTCTTC
size: once; J: TRBJ2-2; D: NA; V: TRBV6-2/TRBV6-3; length: 13; CDR3: CASRELSTGELFF; DNA: TGTGCCAGCAGAGAATTAAGCACCGGGGAGCTGTTTTTT
size: NA; J: TRBJ1-1; D: NA; V: TRBV30; length: 13; CDR3: CAWRNPEYTEAFF; DNA: TGTGCCTGGAGAAACCCTGAGTACACTGAAGCTTTCTTT
size: NA; J: TRBJ2-7; D: TRBD1; V: TRBV18; length: 15; CDR3: CASSPRTGDTYEQYF; DNA: TGTGCCAGCTCACCAAGGACAGGGGACACCTACGAGCAGTACTTC
size: NA; J: TRBJ1-5; D: NA; V: TRBV6-6; length: 14; CDR3: CASRDGNQNQPQHF; DNA: TGTGCCAGCAGAGACGGGAACCAGAATCAGCCCCAGCATTTT
size: NA; J: TRBJ1-5; D: NA; V: TRBV19; length: 12; CDR3: CASSTPPSPQHF; DNA: TGTGCCAGTAGTACGCCCCCGTCCCCCCAGCATTTT
size: NA; J: TRBJ1-5; D: NA; V: TRBV20-1; length: 15; CDR3: CSARGAGGSNQPQHF; DNA: TGCAGTGCTAGAGGGGCTGGGGGAAGCAATCAGCCCCAGCATTTT
size: NA; J: TRBJ2-3; D: TRBD2; V: TRBV4-3; length: 17; CDR3: CASSQAYAGGLTDTQYF; DNA: TGCGCCAGCAGCCAAGCTTACGCGGGGGGGCTCACAGATACGCAGTATTTT
size: NA; J: TRBJ1-3; D: NA; V: TRBV2; length: 15; CDR3: CASSEYRVSGNTIYF; DNA: TGTGCCAGCAGTGAATACAGGGTCTCTGGAAACACCATATATTTT
size: NA; J: TRBJ1-2; D: TRBD1; V: TRBV6-2/TRBV6-3; length: 12; CDR3: CASSRTGTGYTF; DNA: TGTGCCAGCAGCCGGACAGGGACTGGCTACACCTTC
size: NA; J: TRBJ1-1; D: NA; V: TRBV5-1; length: 15; CDR3: CASSLGGEGIAEAFF; DNA: TGCGCCAGCAGCTTGGGAGGTGAAGGGATCGCTGAAGCTTTCTTT
size: few; J: TRBJ2-1; D: NA; V: TRBV7-2; length: 13; CDR3: CASSLVSYFEQFF; DNA: TGTGCCAGCAGCTTAGTTAGTTACTTTGAGCAGTTCTTC
size: many; J: TRBJ2-6; D: NA; V: TRBV7-9; length: 17; CDR3: CASSSLGQPAGANVLTF; DNA: TGTGCCAGCAGCTCCTTGGGACAACCTGCCGGGGCCAACGTCCTGACTTTC
size: few; J: TRBJ1-1; D: NA; V: TRBV7-3; length: 13; CDR3: CASSRDTYTEAFF; DNA: TGTGCCAGCAGCCGGGACACCTACACTGAAGCTTTCTTT
size: NA; J: TRBJ1-1; D: TRBD1; V: TRBV5-1; length: 15; CDR3: CASSLVGTVNTEAFF; DNA: TGCGCCAGCAGCTTGGTAGGGACAGTGAACACTGAAGCTTTCTTT
size: few; J: TRBJ2-2; D: TRBD1; V: TRBV4-1; length: 17; CDR3: CASSRETGGRVGGELFF; DNA: TGCGCCAGCAGCCGAGAGACAGGGGGCAGGGTCGGCGGGGAGCTGTTTTTT
size: NA; J: TRBJ1-2; D: NA; V: TRBV15; length: 16; CDR3: CATSREGLPENYGYTF; DNA: TGTGCCACCAGCAGAGAGGGCCTCCCGGAAAACTATGGCTACACCTTC
size: NA; J: TRBJ1-3; D: NA; V: TRBV15; length: 16; CDR3: CATSARGRGSGNTIYF; DNA: TGTGCCACCAGCGCTAGAGGAAGGGGCTCTGGAAACACCATATATTTT
size: NA; J: TRBJ2-2; D: TRBD1; V: TRBV6-4; length: 14; CDR3: CASSPRQGTGELFF; DNA: TGTGCCAGCAGCCCCCGACAGGGGACCGGGGAGCTGTTTTTT
size: many; J: TRBJ2-5; D: NA; V: TRBV7-2; length: 13; CDR3: CASSLTREETQYF; DNA: TGTGCCAGCAGCTTGACTAGGGAAGAGACCCAGTACTTC
size: NA; J: TRBJ1-6; D: NA; V: TRBV5-1; length: 17; CDR3: CASSLDPGNNYNSPLHF; DNA: TGCGCCAGCAGCTTGGATCCGGGAAACAACTATAATTCACCCCTCCACTTT
size: NA; J: TRBJ1-2; D: NA; V: TRBV6-2/TRBV6-3; length: 14; CDR3: CASTASDPPYGYTF; DNA: TGTGCCAGCACCGCTTCGGACCCTCCCTATGGCTACACCTTC
size: NA; J: TRBJ2-3; D: TRBD1; V: TRBV5-5; length: 16; CDR3: CASRAAWDRGTDTQYF; DNA: TGTGCCAGCAGGGCTGCCTGGGACAGGGGAACAGATACGCAGTATTTT
size: many; J: TRBJ1-1; D: NA; V: TRBV12-3/TRBV12-4; length: 14; CDR3: CASSLNVMNTEAFF; DNA: TGTGCCAGCAGTTTAAACGTAATGAACACTGAAGCTTTCTTT